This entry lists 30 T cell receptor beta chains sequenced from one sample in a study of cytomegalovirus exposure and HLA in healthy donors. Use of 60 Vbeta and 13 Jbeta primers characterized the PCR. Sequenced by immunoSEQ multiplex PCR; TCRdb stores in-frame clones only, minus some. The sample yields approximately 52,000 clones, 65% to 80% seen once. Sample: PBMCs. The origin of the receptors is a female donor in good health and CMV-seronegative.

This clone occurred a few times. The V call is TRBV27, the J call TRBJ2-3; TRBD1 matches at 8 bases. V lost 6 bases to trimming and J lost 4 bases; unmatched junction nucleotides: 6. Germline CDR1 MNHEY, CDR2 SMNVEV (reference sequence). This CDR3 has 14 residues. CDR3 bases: TGTGCCAGCAGCCAGACAGGGGACGCAGATACGCAGTATTTT. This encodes CASSQTGDADTQYF.

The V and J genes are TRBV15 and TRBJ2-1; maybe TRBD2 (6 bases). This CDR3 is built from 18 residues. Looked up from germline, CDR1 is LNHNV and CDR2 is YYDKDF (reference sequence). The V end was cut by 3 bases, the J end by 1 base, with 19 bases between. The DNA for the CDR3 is TGTGCCACCAGCAGGGCACCTGCGGGGTCCATATCCTACAATGAGCAGTTCTTC. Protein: CATSRAPAGSISYNEQFF.

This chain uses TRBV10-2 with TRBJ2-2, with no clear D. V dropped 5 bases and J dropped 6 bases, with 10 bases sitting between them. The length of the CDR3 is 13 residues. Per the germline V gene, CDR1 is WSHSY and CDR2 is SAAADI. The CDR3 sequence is CASSTRYPGELFF. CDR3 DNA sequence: TGCGCCAGCAGTACCAGATACCCCGGGGAGCTGTTTTTT.

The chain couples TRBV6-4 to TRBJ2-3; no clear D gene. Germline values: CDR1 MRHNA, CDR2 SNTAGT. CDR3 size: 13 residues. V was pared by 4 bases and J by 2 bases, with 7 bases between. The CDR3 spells CASSAGNTDTQYF. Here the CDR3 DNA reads TGTGCCAGCAGTGCAGGAAACACAGATACGCAGTATTTT.

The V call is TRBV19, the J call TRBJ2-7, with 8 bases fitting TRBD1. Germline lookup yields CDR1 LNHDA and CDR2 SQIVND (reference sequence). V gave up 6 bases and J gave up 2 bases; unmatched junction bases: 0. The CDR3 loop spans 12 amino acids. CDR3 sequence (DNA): TGTGCCAGTAGGACAGGGGCCTACGAGCAGTACTTC. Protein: CASRTGAYEQYF.

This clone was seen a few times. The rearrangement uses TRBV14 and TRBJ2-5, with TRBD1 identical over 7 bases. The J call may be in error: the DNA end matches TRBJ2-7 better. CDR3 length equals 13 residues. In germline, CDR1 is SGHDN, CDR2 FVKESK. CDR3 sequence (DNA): TGTGCCAGCAGCCAAGGGACAGGCTACGAGCAGTACTTC. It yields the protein CASSQGTGYEQYF.

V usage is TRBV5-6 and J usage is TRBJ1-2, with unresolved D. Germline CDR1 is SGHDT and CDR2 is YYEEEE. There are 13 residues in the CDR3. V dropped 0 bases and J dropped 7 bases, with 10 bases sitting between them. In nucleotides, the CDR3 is TGTGCCAGCAGCTTGGACCGGGAACCTGGCTACACCTTC. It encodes CASSLDREPGYTF.

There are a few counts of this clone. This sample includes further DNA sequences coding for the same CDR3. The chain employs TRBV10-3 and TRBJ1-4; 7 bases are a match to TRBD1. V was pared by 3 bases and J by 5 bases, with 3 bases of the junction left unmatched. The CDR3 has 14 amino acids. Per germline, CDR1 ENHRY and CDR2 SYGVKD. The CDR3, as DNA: TGTGCCATCAGTGAAACAGGGGCAAATGAAAAACTGTTTTTT. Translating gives CAISETGANEKLFF.

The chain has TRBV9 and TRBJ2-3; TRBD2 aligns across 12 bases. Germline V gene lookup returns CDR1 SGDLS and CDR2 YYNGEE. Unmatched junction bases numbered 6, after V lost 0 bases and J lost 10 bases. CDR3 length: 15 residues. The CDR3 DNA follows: TGTGCCAGCAGCGTAGCTGGAACTAGCGGGAGGCCGCAGTATTTT. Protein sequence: CASSVAGTSGRPQYF.

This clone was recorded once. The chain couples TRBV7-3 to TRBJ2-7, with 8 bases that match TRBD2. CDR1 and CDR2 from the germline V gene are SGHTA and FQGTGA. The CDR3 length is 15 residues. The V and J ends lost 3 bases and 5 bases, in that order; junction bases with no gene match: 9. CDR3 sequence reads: CASSFQGSGIHEQYF. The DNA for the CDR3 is TGTGCCAGCAGCTTCCAGGGTAGCGGGATCCACGAGCAGTACTTC. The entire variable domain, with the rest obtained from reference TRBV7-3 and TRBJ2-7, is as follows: GAGVSQTPSNKVTEKGKYVELRCDPISGHTALYWYRQSLGQGPEFLIYFQGTGAADDSGLPNDRFFAVRPEGSVSTLKIQRTERGDSAVYLCASSFQGSGIHEQYFGPGTRLTVT.

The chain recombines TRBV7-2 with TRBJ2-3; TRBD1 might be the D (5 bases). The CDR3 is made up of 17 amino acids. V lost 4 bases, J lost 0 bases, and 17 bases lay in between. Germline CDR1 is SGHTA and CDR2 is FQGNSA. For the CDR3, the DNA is TGTGCCAGCAGCTCCCCACCGGGCAGGGCGAGCACAGATACGCAGTATTTT. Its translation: CASSSPPGRASTDTQYF.

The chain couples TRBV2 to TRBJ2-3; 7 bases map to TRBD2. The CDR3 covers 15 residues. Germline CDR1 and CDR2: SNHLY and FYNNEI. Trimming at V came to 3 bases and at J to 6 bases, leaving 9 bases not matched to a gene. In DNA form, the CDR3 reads TGTGCCAGCAGTGATATCGAGCGGGGTTCGGATACGCAGTATTTT. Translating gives CASSDIERGSDTQYF.

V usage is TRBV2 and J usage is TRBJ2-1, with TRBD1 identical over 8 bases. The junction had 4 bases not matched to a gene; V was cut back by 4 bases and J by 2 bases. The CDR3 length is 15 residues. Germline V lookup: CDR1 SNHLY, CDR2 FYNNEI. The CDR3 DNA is TGTGCCAGCAGTGGGACAGGGTTAACCTACAATGAGCAGTTCTTC. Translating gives CASSGTGLTYNEQFF.

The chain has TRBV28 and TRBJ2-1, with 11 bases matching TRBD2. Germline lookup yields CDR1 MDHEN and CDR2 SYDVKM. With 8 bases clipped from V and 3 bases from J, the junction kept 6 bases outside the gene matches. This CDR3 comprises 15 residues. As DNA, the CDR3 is TGTGCCAGCTTGGTAGCGGGAGGGGGCTACAATGAGCAGTTCTTC. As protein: CASLVAGGGYNEQFF.

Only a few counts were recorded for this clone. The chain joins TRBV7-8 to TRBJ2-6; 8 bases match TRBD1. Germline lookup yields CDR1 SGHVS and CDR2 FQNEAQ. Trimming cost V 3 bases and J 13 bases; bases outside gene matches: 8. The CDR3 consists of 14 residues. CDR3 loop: CASSLRDRLKVLTF. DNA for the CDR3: TGTGCCAGCAGCTTGCGGGACAGGCTTAAAGTCCTGACTTTC.

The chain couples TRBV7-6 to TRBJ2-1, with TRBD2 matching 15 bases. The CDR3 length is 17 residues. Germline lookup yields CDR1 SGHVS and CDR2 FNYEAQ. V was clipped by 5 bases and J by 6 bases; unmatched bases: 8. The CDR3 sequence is CASSIGLAGGPVNEQFF. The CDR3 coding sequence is TGTGCCAGCAGCATCGGACTAGCGGGAGGGCCCGTCAATGAGCAGTTCTTC.

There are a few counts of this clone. The CDR3 reads CASSGGTTDTQYF. The CDR3 DNA reads as TGTGCCAGCAGCGGGGGGACCACAGATACGCAGTATTTT. The chain couples TRBV2 to TRBJ2-3, with 7 bases fitting TRBD2. The CDR3 spans 13 residues. Germline V gives CDR1 SNHLY, CDR2 FYNNEI. V lost 6 bases to trimming and J lost 2 bases; unmatched junction nucleotides: 2.

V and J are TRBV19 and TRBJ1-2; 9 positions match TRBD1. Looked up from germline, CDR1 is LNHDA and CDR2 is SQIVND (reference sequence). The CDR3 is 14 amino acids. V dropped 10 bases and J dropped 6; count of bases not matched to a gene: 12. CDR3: CATFSGQGFDGYTF. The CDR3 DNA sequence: TGTGCCACGTTCTCGGGACAGGGATTCGATGGCTACACCTTC. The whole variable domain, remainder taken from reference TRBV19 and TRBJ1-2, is DGGITQSPKYLFRKEGQNVTLSCEQNLNHDAMYWYRQDPGQGLRLIYYSQIVNDFQKGDIAEGYSVSREKKESFPLTVTSAQKNPTAFYLCATFSGQGFDGYTFGSGTRLTVV.

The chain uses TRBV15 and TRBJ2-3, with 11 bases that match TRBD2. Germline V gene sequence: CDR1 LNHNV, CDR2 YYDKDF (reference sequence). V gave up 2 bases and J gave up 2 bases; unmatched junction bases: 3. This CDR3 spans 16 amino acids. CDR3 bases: TGTGCCACCAGCAGACCTAGCGGGGGGTTCACAGATACGCAGTATTTT. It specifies CATSRPSGGFTDTQYF.

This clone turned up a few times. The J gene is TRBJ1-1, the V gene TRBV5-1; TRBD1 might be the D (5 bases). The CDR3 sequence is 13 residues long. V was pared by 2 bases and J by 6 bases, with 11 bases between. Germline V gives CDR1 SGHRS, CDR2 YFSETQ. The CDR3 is CASSFDTGAEAFF. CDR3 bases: TGCGCCAGCAGCTTTGACACAGGAGCTGAAGCTTTCTTT.

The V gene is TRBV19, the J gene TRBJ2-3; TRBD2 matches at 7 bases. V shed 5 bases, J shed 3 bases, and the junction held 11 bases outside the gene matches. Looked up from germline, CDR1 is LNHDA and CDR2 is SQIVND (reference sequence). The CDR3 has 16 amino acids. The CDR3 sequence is CASSRGEGRGTDTQYF. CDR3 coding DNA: TGTGCCAGTAGTCGGGGGGAGGGGCGCGGGACAGATACGCAGTATTTT. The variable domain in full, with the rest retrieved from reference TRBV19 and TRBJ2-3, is DGGITQSPKYLFRKEGQNVTLSCEQNLNHDAMYWYRQDPGQGLRLIYYSQIVNDFQKGDIAEGYSVSREKKESFPLTVTSAQKNPTAFYLCASSRGEGRGTDTQYFGPGTRLTVL.

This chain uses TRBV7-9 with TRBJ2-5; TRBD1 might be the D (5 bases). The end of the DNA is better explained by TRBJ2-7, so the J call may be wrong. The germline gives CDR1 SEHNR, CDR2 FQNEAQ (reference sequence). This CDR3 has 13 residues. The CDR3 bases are TGTGCCAGCAGCTACTATCAGGGCCACGAGCAGTACTTC. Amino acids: CASSYYQGHEQYF.

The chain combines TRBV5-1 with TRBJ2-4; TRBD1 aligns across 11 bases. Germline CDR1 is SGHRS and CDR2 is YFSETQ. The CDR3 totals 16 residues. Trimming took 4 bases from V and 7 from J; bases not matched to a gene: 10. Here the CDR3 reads CASSGSPGDRGNIQYF. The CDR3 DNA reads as TGCGCCAGCAGCGGGTCCCCCGGGGACAGGGGGAACATTCAGTACTTC.

The CDR3 sequence is CASSQDWVGGGQYF. The CDR3 nucleotides read TGTGCCAGCAGCCAAGATTGGGTAGGAGGTGGGCAGTATTTT. The V and J genes are TRBV14 and TRBJ2-3, with D perhaps TRBD2 (5 bases). The germline CDR1 and CDR2 sequences are SGHDN and FVKESK. With 0 bases removed from V and 11 bases from J, the gap between germline ends came to 15 bases. The CDR3 consists of 14 residues.

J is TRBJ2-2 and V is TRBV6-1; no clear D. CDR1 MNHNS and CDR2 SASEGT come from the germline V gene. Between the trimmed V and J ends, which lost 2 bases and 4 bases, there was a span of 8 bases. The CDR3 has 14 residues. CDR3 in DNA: TGTGCCAGCAGTGAATTTCCTGTCACCGGGGAGCTGTTTTTT. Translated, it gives CASSEFPVTGELFF.

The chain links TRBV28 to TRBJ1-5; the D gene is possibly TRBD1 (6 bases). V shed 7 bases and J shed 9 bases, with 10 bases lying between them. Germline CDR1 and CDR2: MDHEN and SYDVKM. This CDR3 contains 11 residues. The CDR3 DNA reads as TGTGCCAGCACCCTACAGGGGCCCCAGCATTTT. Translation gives CASTLQGPQHF.

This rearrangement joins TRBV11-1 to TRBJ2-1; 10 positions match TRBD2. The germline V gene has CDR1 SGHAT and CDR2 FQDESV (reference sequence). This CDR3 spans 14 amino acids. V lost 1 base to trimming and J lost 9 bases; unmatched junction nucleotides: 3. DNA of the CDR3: TGTGCCAGCAGCTTAGGGACTAGCGGTTCTGAGCAGTTCTTC. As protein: CASSLGTSGSEQFF.

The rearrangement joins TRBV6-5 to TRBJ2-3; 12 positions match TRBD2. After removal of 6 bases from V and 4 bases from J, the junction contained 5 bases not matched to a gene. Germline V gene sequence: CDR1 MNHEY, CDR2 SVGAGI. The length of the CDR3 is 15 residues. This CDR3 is CASRTLAGGADTQYF. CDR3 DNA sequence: TGTGCCAGCAGGACGCTAGCGGGGGGGGCAGATACGCAGTATTTT.

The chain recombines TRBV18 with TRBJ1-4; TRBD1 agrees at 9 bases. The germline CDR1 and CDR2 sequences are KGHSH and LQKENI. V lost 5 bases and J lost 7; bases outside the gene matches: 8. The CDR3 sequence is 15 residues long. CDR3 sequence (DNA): TGTGCCAGCTCAAGCGGGACAGGGTCCACTGAAAAACTGTTTTTT. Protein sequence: CASSSGTGSTEKLFF.

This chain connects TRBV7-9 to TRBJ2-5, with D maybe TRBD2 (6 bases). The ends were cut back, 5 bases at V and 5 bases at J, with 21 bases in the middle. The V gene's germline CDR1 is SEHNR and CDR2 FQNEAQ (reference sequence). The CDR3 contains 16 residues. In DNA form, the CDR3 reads TGTGCCAGCAGCCCTAGCGTCCGCGAGGATTTCGAGACCCAGTACTTC. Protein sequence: CASSPSVREDFETQYF.